A selection of T cell receptor beta chains follows, all from one sample in a study of T cells in Graves' hyperthyroidism and ophthalmopathy. TCRdb fed the multiplex PCR reads into MiXCR, producing one record per CDR3 protein. Of about 560,000 distinct CDR3 sequences in the sample, just over 45% were seen once. Material: peripheral blood or thyroid tissue (not recorded which). These receptors all stem from a woman between 18 and 29 years old with Graves' hyperthyroidism. Both conserved end residues are part of each CDR3. The order of the fields is clone size, J gene, D gene, V gene, CDR3 protein, CDR3 DNA. The D gene is left open where the match is weak. Some rows mark clone size as missing; the rest say once, few, many or name a class of expanded clone.

size: once; J: TRBJ1-1; D: .; V: TRBV15; CDR3: CATSGDYRTTEAFF; DNA: TGTGCCACCAGCGGAGATTACCGAACAACTGAAGCCTTCTTT
size: .; J: TRBJ1-1; D: .; V: TRBV29-1; CDR3: CSVSGNLNTEAFF; DNA: TGCAGCGTATCAGGGAATCTGAACACTGAAGCTTTCTTT
size: many; J: TRBJ2-5; D: .; V: TRBV20-1; CDR3: CSAKGGRQETQYF; DNA: TGCAGTGCGAAAGGGGGACGCCAAGAGACCCAGTACTTC
size: .; J: TRBJ2-2; D: TRBD1; V: TRBV12-3/TRBV12-4; CDR3: CASSYSTGDTGELFF; DNA: TGTGCCAGCAGTTACAGCACAGGGGACACCGGGGAGCTGTTTTTT
size: .; J: TRBJ1-4; D: TRBD1; V: TRBV14; CDR3: CASSTSTGGNEKLFF; DNA: TGTGCCAGCAGCACATCCACAGGGGGGAATGAAAAACTGTTTTTT
size: many; J: TRBJ1-6; D: .; V: TRBV24-1; CDR3: CATSERDSPLHF; DNA: TGTGCCACCAGCGAAAGGGATTCACCCCTCCACTTT
size: .; J: TRBJ1-1; D: .; V: TRBV19; CDR3: CASSLRAAPNTEAFF; DNA: TGTGCCAGCAGTTTAAGGGCGGCTCCGAACACTGAAGCTTTCTTT
size: .; J: TRBJ2-5; D: TRBD1; V: TRBV7-2; CDR3: CASRKQGAGETQYF; DNA: TGTGCCAGTCGAAAACAGGGGGCGGGGGAGACCCAGTACTTC
size: many; J: TRBJ2-7; D: .; V: TRBV2; CDR3: CASTKPRGYEQYF; DNA: TGTGCCAGCACTAAACCGAGGGGGTACGAGCAGTACTTC
size: .; J: TRBJ1-5; D: TRBD1; V: TRBV5-1; CDR3: CAGSLRTGGDQPQHF; DNA: TGCGCCGGCAGCTTAAGGACAGGGGGCGACCAGCCCCAGCATTTT
size: .; J: TRBJ1-2; D: .; V: TRBV2; CDR3: CASSEEGTGYTF; DNA: TGTGCCAGCAGTGAAGAGGGGACTGGCTACACCTTC
size: .; J: TRBJ1-2; D: .; V: TRBV7-2; CDR3: CASSPPGTAYYGYTF; DNA: TGTGCCAGCAGCCCACCAGGGACCGCTTATTACGGCTACACCTTC
size: .; J: TRBJ1-2; D: .; V: TRBV7-9; CDR3: CASSQAMANYGYTF; DNA: TGCGCCAGCAGCCAGGCAATGGCGAACTATGGCTACACCTTC
size: .; J: TRBJ1-1; D: .; V: TRBV14; CDR3: CASSPLPGLRSNTEAFF; DNA: TGTGCCAGCAGCCCCCTACCGGGACTCAGGTCGAACACTGAAGCTTTCTTT
size: few; J: TRBJ2-2; D: .; V: TRBV2; CDR3: CASSVFQGGTGELFF; DNA: TGTGCCAGCAGTGTGTTCCAGGGTGGGACCGGGGAGCTGTTTTTT
size: many; J: TRBJ1-2; D: .; V: TRBV2; CDR3: CASSYTADSPSYGYTF; DNA: TGTGCCAGCAGCTACACCGCGGACTCTCCTTCCTATGGCTACACCTTC
size: .; J: TRBJ1-4; D: TRBD1; V: TRBV9; CDR3: CASSVDGTGMTNEKLFF; DNA: TGTGCCAGCAGCGTAGACGGGACAGGGATGACTAATGAAAAACTGTTTTTT
size: .; J: TRBJ1-2; D: TRBD1; V: TRBV25-1; CDR3: CASGDRGNRYTF; DNA: TGTGCCAGCGGGGACAGGGGAAACCGCTACACCTTC
size: medium-sized; J: TRBJ1-1; D: .; V: TRBV25-1; CDR3: CASSEAPLTEAFF; DNA: TGTGCCAGCAGTGAGGCGCCCCTCACTGAAGCTTTCTTT
size: few; J: TRBJ1-4; D: .; V: TRBV2; CDR3: CASSDRFATNEKLFF; DNA: TGTGCCAGCAGTGACAGGTTTGCAACTAATGAAAAACTGTTTTTT
size: .; J: TRBJ2-7; D: .; V: TRBV20-1; CDR3: CSQVGRNSYEQYF; DNA: TGCAGCCAAGTCGGGCGGAACTCCTACGAGCAGTACTTC
size: .; J: TRBJ2-3; D: .; V: TRBV24-1; CDR3: CATSDSGGTDTQYF; DNA: TGTGCCACCAGTGATTCTGGCGGCACAGATACGCAGTATTTT
size: few; J: TRBJ1-1; D: TRBD1; V: TRBV7-9; CDR3: CASSQPYVTGVATEAFF; DNA: TGTGCCAGCAGCCAACCTTATGTGACAGGGGTTGCCACTGAAGCTTTCTTT
size: .; J: TRBJ2-7; D: .; V: TRBV10-3; CDR3: CASSWVKDYEQYF; DNA: TGTGCCAGCAGTTGGGTTAAAGACTACGAGCAGTACTTC
size: .; J: TRBJ2-2; D: TRBD2; V: TRBV7-4; CDR3: CASSLVGLADTGELFF; DNA: TGTGCCAGCAGCTTAGTGGGGCTAGCGGACACCGGGGAGCTGTTTTTT
size: .; J: TRBJ2-5; D: .; V: TRBV7-6; CDR3: CASSRGGANQETQYF; DNA: TGTGCCAGCAGCCGCGGCGGGGCGAACCAAGAGACCCAGTACTTC
size: .; J: TRBJ2-5; D: .; V: TRBV4-3; CDR3: CASSQASFETQYF; DNA: TGCGCCAGCAGCCAAGCCTCGTTCGAGACCCAGTACTTC
size: .; J: TRBJ1-3; D: .; V: TRBV12-3/TRBV12-4; CDR3: CASSLSKSRDTIYF; DNA: TGTGCCAGCAGTCTAAGCAAAAGCCGAGACACCATATATTTT
size: few; J: TRBJ2-3; D: TRBD2; V: TRBV29-1; CDR3: CSAGTSGTTDTQYF; DNA: TGCAGCGCCGGGACTAGCGGGACCACAGATACGCAGTATTTT
size: many; J: TRBJ1-1; D: .; V: TRBV10-3; CDR3: CAISEAGVDTEAFF; DNA: TGTGCCATCAGTGAGGCAGGGGTAGACACTGAAGCTTTCTTT
size: .; J: TRBJ1-3; D: .; V: TRBV9; CDR3: CASSPGGGPSGNTIYF; DNA: TGTGCCAGCAGCCCCGGTGGGGGACCTTCTGGAAACACCATATATTTT
size: .; J: TRBJ2-7; D: .; V: TRBV5-5; CDR3: CASSQRSSLYEQYF; DNA: TGTGCCAGCAGCCAAAGATCTTCTCTCTACGAGCAGTACTTC
size: many; J: TRBJ1-2; D: TRBD1; V: TRBV10-3; CDR3: CAIGQGGDYGYTF; DNA: TGTGCCATCGGACAGGGGGGGGATTATGGCTACACCTTC
size: few; J: TRBJ2-5; D: TRBD2; V: TRBV20-1; CDR3: CSARDRSSGSVETQYF; DNA: TGCAGTGCCCGGGACAGGTCTAGCGGGAGCGTAGAGACCCAGTACTTC
size: .; J: TRBJ2-2; D: .; V: TRBV20-1; CDR3: CSAYRGGTLFF; DNA: TGCAGTGCTTACAGGGGGGGTACGCTGTTTTTT
size: .; J: TRBJ2-2; D: .; V: TRBV10-3; CDR3: CASHLTGRANTGELFF; DNA: TGTGCCAGCCATTTGACGGGGCGAGCGAACACCGGGGAGCTGTTTTTT
size: .; J: TRBJ2-2; D: .; V: TRBV5-4; CDR3: CASSLVRATNTGELFF; DNA: TGTGCCAGCAGCTTGGTCAGGGCGACTAACACCGGGGAGCTGTTTTTT
size: once; J: TRBJ2-5; D: .; V: TRBV10-3; CDR3: CAISNRWGGGETQYF; DNA: TGTGCCATCAGTAACCGGTGGGGGGGCGGAGAGACCCAGTACTTC
size: .; J: TRBJ2-7; D: TRBD2; V: TRBV7-2; CDR3: CASSVSGLAGGPFNERYF; DNA: TGTGCCAGCAGCGTCTCAGGACTAGCGGGAGGGCCGTTCAACGAGCGGTACTTC
size: few; J: TRBJ2-5; D: TRBD2; V: TRBV10-3; CDR3: CAISATRTSGSRETQYF; DNA: TGTGCCATCAGTGCAACACGGACTAGCGGGAGCCGGGAGACCCAGTACTTC
size: .; J: TRBJ1-1; D: .; V: TRBV2; CDR3: CAINRGENTEAFF; DNA: TGTGCCATTAACCGGGGGGAAAACACTGAAGCTTTCTTT
size: .; J: TRBJ1-1; D: .; V: TRBV7-2; CDR3: CASSLGQRRTEAFF; DNA: TGTGCCAGCAGCTTAGGTCAAAGGAGGACTGAAGCTTTCTTT
size: .; J: TRBJ2-7; D: TRBD2; V: TRBV29-1; CDR3: CSVETSGRPPYEQYF; DNA: TGCAGCGTTGAGACTAGCGGGAGGCCCCCCTACGAGCAGTACTTC
size: many; J: TRBJ1-6; D: .; V: TRBV7-8; CDR3: CASSGSAVRRRNSPLHF; DNA: TGTGCCAGCAGCGGTTCGGCGGTACGGAGACGTAATTCACCCCTCCACTTT
size: many; J: TRBJ1-4; D: .; V: TRBV7-8; CDR3: CASSLRTNGEKLFF; DNA: TGTGCCAGCAGCTTACGCACTAACGGGGAAAAACTGTTTTTT
size: many; J: TRBJ1-3; D: .; V: TRBV29-1; CDR3: CSVVVGSGNTIYF; DNA: TGCAGCGTTGTAGTCGGCAGTGGAAACACCATATATTTT
size: few; J: TRBJ2-2; D: TRBD2; V: TRBV7-2; CDR3: CASSLGLAEITGELFF; DNA: TGTGCCAGCAGCTTGGGACTAGCGGAGATTACCGGGGAGCTGTTTTTT
size: .; J: TRBJ2-2; D: TRBD2; V: TRBV15; CDR3: CATKFGGRAEAGELFF; DNA: TGTGCCACCAAGTTCGGTGGGAGGGCGGAGGCCGGGGAGCTGTTTTTT
size: .; J: TRBJ2-5; D: TRBD1; V: TRBV12-3/TRBV12-4; CDR3: CASSPSIPTGDQETQYF; DNA: TGTGCCAGCAGTCCCTCCATTCCAACAGGGGACCAAGAGACCCAGTACTTC
size: .; J: TRBJ2-6; D: .; V: TRBV20-1; CDR3: CSAFGANVLTF; DNA: TGCAGTGCATTTGGGGCCAACGTCCTGACTTTC